The 12 T cell receptor beta chains below were found in one sample sequenced in a study of blood T cell repertoires in COVID-19. Data came from immunoSEQ multiplex PCR; TCRdb stores just in-frame clones and leaves some out. This sample has some 80,000 clones, with roughly 82% found just once. Sequencing input: peripheral blood. The receptors shown here come from a woman older than 75 with active or convalescent COVID-19.

The rearrangement uses TRBV4-3 and TRBJ2-1, with 9 bases fitting TRBD2. This CDR3 has 18 amino acids. Per the germline V gene, CDR1 is LGHNA and CDR2 is YSLEER. The V and J ends lost 0 bases and 4 bases, in that order; junction bases with no gene match: 10. The CDR3 here is CASSQDRSGGIKYNEQFF. In nucleotides, the CDR3 is TGCGCCAGCAGCCAAGATAGGAGCGGGGGGATTAAGTACAATGAGCAGTTCTTC.

The rearrangement uses TRBV6-5 and TRBJ2-5, with D possibly being TRBD1 (5 bases). CDR1 and CDR2 (germline): MNHEY, SVGAGI. The V end lost 4 bases, the J end lost 2 bases, and 14 bases lay between the germline ends. There are 15 residues in the CDR3. The CDR3 region has the DNA TGTGCCAGCAGTTCCAGGGTAGTAGTACAAGAGACCCAGTACTTC. Its protein is CASSSRVVVQETQYF.

There are many counts of this clone. The gene calls are TRBV10-3 and TRBJ1-5, with no clear D. The germline V gene encodes CDR1 ENHRY and CDR2 SYGVKD. The V and J ends lost 10 bases and 6 bases respectively, with 13 bases between them. This CDR3 is 12 amino acids long. CDR3 region: CATTEGAQPQHF. The CDR3, as DNA: TGTGCCACGACGGAAGGAGCTCAGCCCCAGCATTTT.

CDR3 in amino acids: CASSVDEFNEQFF. As DNA, the CDR3 is TGTGCCAGCAGCGTAGATGAGTTCAATGAGCAGTTCTTC. V and J are TRBV9 and TRBJ2-1; no definite D call. The germline V gene encodes CDR1 SGDLS and CDR2 YYNGEE. The CDR3 is 13 amino acids. V lost 0 bases, J lost 6 bases, and 7 bases lay in between.

This clone was observed once. V and J are TRBV7-8 and TRBJ1-6, with 9 bases aligning to TRBD1. After removal of 6 bases from V and 8 bases from J, the junction contained 5 bases not matched to a gene. The CDR3 runs 14 residues. The V gene's germline CDR1 is SGHVS and CDR2 FQNEAQ. CDR3 sequence reads: CASSQGQGYSPLHF. The CDR3 nucleotides read TGTGCCAGCAGTCAGGGACAGGGCTATTCACCCCTCCACTTT.

This clone occurred once. V gene TRBV14 combines with J gene TRBJ1-1; D is unclear. Trimming pared 0 bases from V and 3 bases from J, leaving 5 bases between. This CDR3 has 13 residues. Germline CDR1 and CDR2: SGHDN and FVKESK. The DNA for the CDR3 is TGTGCCAGCAGCCAAGAACTCGACACTGAAGCTTTCTTT. As protein: CASSQELDTEAFF.

V and J are TRBV6-5 and TRBJ1-6; TRBD1 agrees at 7 bases. Trimming took 6 bases from V and 1 from J; bases not matched to a gene: 3. The CDR3 totals 15 residues. Germline assignment: CDR1 MNHEY and CDR2 SVGAGI. The CDR3 is CASRGDSSYNSPLHF. The CDR3 nucleotides are TGTGCCAGCAGGGGGGACAGTTCCTATAATTCACCCCTCCACTTT.

This chain links TRBV3-1 (or the pseudogene TRBV3-2) with TRBJ1-6; TRBD1 aligns across 7 bases. From germline, CDR1 is LGHDT and CDR2 YNNKEL (reference sequence). The CDR3 is made up of 15 amino acids. Trimming removed 1 base from V and 6 bases from J; junction bases left unmatched: 3. In DNA form, the CDR3 reads TGTGCCAGCAGCCAAGTAACAGGGGTTAATTCACCCCTCCACTTT. Encoded protein: CASSQVTGVNSPLHF.

The rearrangement links TRBV7-2 to TRBJ2-5, with a possible D match to TRBD2 (7 bases). The CDR3 contains 14 residues. The V and J ends lost 6 bases and 7 bases respectively, with 18 bases between them. Germline V gives CDR1 SGHTA, CDR2 FQGNSA. In DNA, the CDR3 is TGTGCCAGCAGATTAAGGGGGGGCGCCGGGACCCAGTACTTC. As protein: CASRLRGGAGTQYF.

The chain links TRBV25-1 to TRBJ1-4; the D is unclear. The CDR3 spans 15 residues. Germline V gene lookup returns CDR1 MGHDK and CDR2 SYGVNS. Between the trimmed V and J ends, which lost 6 bases and 8 bases, there was a span of 19 bases. The CDR3 DNA reads as TGTGCCAGCAGCCCCGGGCGGGGTGGGGAAGAAAAACTGTTTTTT. This codes for CASSPGRGGEEKLFF.

The chain has TRBV6-1 and TRBJ1-1; the D gene is possibly TRBD1 (5 bases). The V end was cut by 0 bases, the J end by 1 base, with 15 bases between. This CDR3 region has 17 residues. Per germline, CDR1 MNHNS and CDR2 SASEGT. The CDR3 spells CASSEAQNPGGNTEAFF. The CDR3 coding sequence is TGTGCCAGCAGTGAAGCTCAAAATCCGGGGGGGAACACTGAAGCTTTCTTT.

The chain recombines TRBV27 with TRBJ1-6, with 9 bases aligning to TRBD1. This CDR3 spans 16 amino acids. Trimming cost V 6 bases and J 3 bases; bases outside gene matches: 6. Germline CDR1 reads MNHEY; CDR2 reads SMNVEV (reference sequence). The CDR3, as DNA: TGTGCCAGCAGCGAGGGGACAGGGATCTATAATTCACCCCTCCACTTT. It specifies CASSEGTGIYNSPLHF.